The rows below give T cell receptor beta chains drawn from one sample of a study of blood T cell repertoires in COVID-19. Profiling relied on immunoSEQ multiplex PCR, and the TCRdb table lists in-frame clones only, not all of them. Of roughly 260,000 clones listed, approximately 86% are singletons. Sequences were obtained from PBMCs or T cells enriched from blood (not recorded which). The receptor source for this set is a woman aged 25 to 39 with acute COVID-19. The CDR3 runs from the conserved cysteine through the conserved F or W. The D gene is left open where the match is weak. Some rows mark clone size as missing; the rest say once, few, many or name a class of expanded clone.

.	.	TRBJ1-3	TRBV9	TGTGCCAGCGCTGCCGGGACACCCGGAAACACCATATATTTT	CASAAGTPGNTIYF
.	TRBD1	TRBJ1-4	TRBV10-1	TGCGCCGTCCCTTCCGGGACAGGGGGCGAAAAACTGTTTTTT	CAVPSGTGGEKLFF
.	TRBD1	TRBJ1-2	TRBV27	TGTGCCAGCAGAGACCACAGGGGGCGGTCGTATGGCTACACCTTC	CASRDHRGRSYGYTF
.	.	TRBJ2-7	TRBV4-2	TGTGCCAGCAGCCAAGCAGGTTCCATGGACGAGCAGTACTTC	CASSQAGSMDEQYF
few	.	TRBJ2-1	TRBV11-2	TGTGCCAGCAGCTTAGATAGTTCCTACAATGAGCAGTTCTTC	CASSLDSSYNEQFF
.	.	TRBJ1-4	TRBV5-1	TGCGCCAGCAGGCCAGGGGTGACTAATGAAAAACTGTTTTTT	CASRPGVTNEKLFF
.	.	TRBJ1-3	TRBV12-5	TGTGCTAGTGGTTTGGTATGGCCTGAGGTCCCCTCTGGAAACACCATATATTTT	CASGLVWPEVPSGNTIYF
.	.	TRBJ2-5	TRBV6-5	TGTGCCAGCAGTCCACAGGGAAGGGGGGAGACCCAGTACTTC	CASSPQGRGETQYF
.	.	TRBJ1-4	TRBV7-2	TGTGCCAGCACCCAAAAACACAATGAAAAACTGTTTTTT	CASTQKHNEKLFF
once	.	TRBJ1-1	TRBV5-6	TGTGCCAGCAACTCCGGCCTGGCGCGGGTTAACACTGAAGCTTTCTTT	CASNSGLARVNTEAFF
.	.	TRBJ1-1	TRBV10-3	TGTGCCATCAGTGGGGGGGAAACTGAAGCTTTCTTT	CAISGGETEAFF
.	TRBD1	TRBJ1-2	TRBV27	TGTGCCAGCAGTCCCAGAAGGCAGGGGGTATTTGACTATGGCTACACCTTC	CASSPRRQGVFDYGYTF
many	.	TRBJ1-5	TRBV3-1/TRBV3-2	TGTGCCAGCAGCCAAGATCGGAGGCGCAATCAGCCCCAGCATTTT	CASSQDRRRNQPQHF
few	TRBD2	TRBJ2-2	TRBV7-9	TGTGCCAGCAGCTTCGCGGGACTAGACACCGGGGAGCTGTTTTTT	CASSFAGLDTGELFF